This passage covers 28 T cell receptor beta chains from one sample sequenced in a study of radiation and T cells in renal cell carcinoma. Sample time point: blood 2 weeks post-SBRT. Treatment indicated: 15 Gy SBRT to primary tumor, nephrectomy 4 weeks later. Clones were read by immunoSEQ multiplex PCR, and TCRdb kept only the in-frame ones, dropping some. The data hold more than 20,000 clones, with roughly 80% observed a single time. The sample in question was blood, obtained from a patient whose treatment included radiotherapy and nephrectomy. Receptors were obtained from a man aged 55 to 70 with renal cell carcinoma.

This chain links TRBV2 with TRBJ1-4; D ambiguous. CDR3 size: 12 residues. Trimming stripped 7 bases from V and 7 bases from J, with 10 bases between. Germline CDR1 is SNHLY and CDR2 is FYNNEI. In DNA, the CDR3 is TGTGCCAGCACAATTGAAGGTGAAAAACTGTTTTTT. The encoded protein is CASTIEGEKLFF.

The chain employs TRBV7-2 and TRBJ1-5; D remains unclear. The CDR3 is 14 amino acids. V was clipped by 5 bases and J by 6 bases, with 14 bases between them. Germline CDR1 SGHTA, CDR2 FQGNSA. CDR3: CASSQLLGAQPQHF. In nucleotides, the CDR3 is TGTGCCAGCAGCCAGCTTCTGGGAGCTCAGCCCCAGCATTTT.

The J gene is TRBJ2-7, the V gene TRBV7-2, with 8 bases fitting TRBD1. Germline V gene lookup returns CDR1 SGHTA and CDR2 FQGNSA. V trimming: 5 bases; J trimming: 2 bases; junction bases outside the gene matches: 5. This CDR3 has 14 residues. CDR3 sequence reads: CASSIQTGAYEQYF. CDR3 bases: TGTGCCAGCAGCATACAGACAGGGGCCTACGAGCAGTACTTC.

The DNA for the CDR3 is TGTGCCAGCACCAACGTAGCGGGAGTGGGTGAAGCTTTCTTT. As protein: CASTNVAGVGEAFF. This chain connects TRBV11-2 to TRBJ1-1; D remains unclear. The CDR3 consists of 14 residues. Per germline, CDR1 SGHAT and CDR2 FQNNGV. The V end lost 7 bases, the J end lost 7 bases, and 19 bases lay between the germline ends.

The chain joins TRBV7-2 to TRBJ1-1, with a tentative D call TRBD1 (5 bases). The V gene lost 5 bases and the J gene lost 3 bases, with 16 bases spanning the gap. Germline CDR1 is SGHTA and CDR2 is FQGNSA. This CDR3 has 15 amino acids. This CDR3 reads CASSPGRAGDTEAFF. CDR3 nucleotide sequence: TGTGCCAGCAGCCCCGGCAGGGCTGGAGACACTGAAGCTTTCTTT.

The V call is TRBV5-4, the J call TRBJ2-3; the match to TRBD2 covers 15 bases. Germline lookup yields CDR1 SGHNT and CDR2 YYREEE (reference sequence). This CDR3 is built from 18 residues. J gave up 4 bases and V 4 bases, and 10 bases lay outside the gene matches. CDR3 residues: CASSRGLAGGISPDTQYF. CDR3 DNA: TGTGCCAGCAGCCGGGGACTAGCGGGAGGTATCTCGCCAGATACGCAGTATTTT.

The J gene is TRBJ2-5, the V gene TRBV6-6, with D perhaps matching TRBD2 (6 bases). The J call is in doubt because the DNA end fits TRBJ2-7 better. The CDR3 is 15 residues long. Per the germline V gene, CDR1 is MNHNY and CDR2 is SVGAGI (reference sequence). CDR3: CASAQEGTSSYEQYF. In DNA, the CDR3 is TGTGCCAGCGCTCAGGAGGGGACCAGCTCCTACGAGCAGTACTTC.

This clone was detected once. V is TRBV15 and J is TRBJ2-1, with 7 bases lining up with TRBD2. Germline values: CDR1 LNHNV, CDR2 YYDKDF (reference sequence). After removal of 4 bases from V and 9 bases from J, the junction contained 6 bases not matched to a gene. This CDR3 has 13 residues. Here the CDR3 reads CATSIRGTTEQFF. CDR3 coding DNA: TGTGCCACCAGCATTCGAGGGACTACTGAGCAGTTCTTC.

In its sample, this clone was seen a few times. The gene calls are TRBV6-1 and TRBJ1-2; D not resolved. The CDR3 contains 13 residues. The V end lost 7 bases, the J end lost 4 bases, and 13 bases lay between the germline ends. CDR1 is MNHNS and CDR2 is SASEGT in the germline V gene. DNA of the CDR3: TGTGCCAGCACGATCAGAGACGTCTATGGCTACACCTTC. Amino acid sequence: CASTIRDVYGYTF.

The chain combines TRBV18 with TRBJ2-1, with 13 nucleotides matching TRBD2. V gave up 5 bases and J gave up 9 bases; unmatched junction bases: 10. Germline lookup yields CDR1 KGHSH and CDR2 LQKENI. The CDR3 runs to 16 residues. The DNA of the CDR3 is TGTGCCAGCTCATCGGGACTAGCGGGAAAGGGTGGTGAGCAGTTCTTC. Its protein product is CASSSGLAGKGGEQFF.

The V and J genes are TRBV2 and TRBJ2-3, with TRBD2 matching 12 bases. The length of the CDR3 is 15 residues. Germline CDR1 reads SNHLY; CDR2 reads FYNNEI. The ends lost 5 bases at V and 4 bases at J; junction bases unmatched: 4. The CDR3 coding sequence is TGTGCCAGCAGTCGGACTAGCGGGAACCCAGATACGCAGTATTTT. The encoded protein is CASSRTSGNPDTQYF. The full variable domain, rest sourced from reference TRBV2 and TRBJ2-3, is EPEVTQTPSHQVTQMGQEVILRCVPISNHLYFYWYRQILGQKVEFLVSFYNNEISEKSEIFDDQFSVERPDGSNFTLKIRSTKLEDSAMYFCASSRTSGNPDTQYFGPGTRLTVL.

V usage is TRBV7-2 and J usage is TRBJ2-7; TRBD2 matches 7 bases. The CDR3 is made up of 14 amino acids. With V trimmed by 5 bases and J by 0 bases, 4 bases remained unmatched. Per the germline V gene, CDR1 is SGHTA and CDR2 is FQGNSA. This CDR3 is CASSPTSASYEQYF. CDR3 coding DNA: TGTGCCAGCAGCCCTACTAGCGCCTCCTACGAGCAGTACTTC.

The rearrangement joins TRBV19 to TRBJ1-2; the match to TRBD1 covers 7 bases. Germline V gene sequence: CDR1 LNHDA, CDR2 SQIVND (reference sequence). The CDR3 consists of 13 residues. J was trimmed by 0 bases and V by 6 bases; bases with no gene match: 1. As DNA, the CDR3 is TGTGCCAGTAGGACAGGGACTAACTATGGCTACACCTTC. It codes for CASRTGTNYGYTF.

V is TRBV30 and J is TRBJ2-7; tentative D call: TRBD1 (6 bases). Germline assignment: CDR1 GTSNPN and CDR2 SVGIG (reference sequence). The CDR3 is 13 residues long. Trimming took off 1 base at V and 3 bases at J, with 10 bases between the two ends. The CDR3 DNA reads TGTGCCTGGAGTGCCAGGGGTCTCTACGAGCAGTACTTC. This codes for CAWSARGLYEQYF.

The V call is TRBV19, the J call TRBJ2-7, with D possibly being TRBD1 or TRBD2 (5 bases each). V gave up 7 bases and J gave up 5 bases, with 12 bases separating them. CDR1 is LNHDA, CDR2 SQIVND, per germline (reference sequence). The CDR3 has 12 residues. The CDR3 here is CASMGDANEQYF. CDR3 DNA: TGTGCCAGTATGGGGGATGCGAACGAGCAGTACTTC.

The chain is built from TRBV28 and TRBJ2-2; D uncertain. Germline values: CDR1 MDHEN, CDR2 SYDVKM. This CDR3 contains 15 residues. V lost 4 bases and J lost 8, with 17 bases in between. The CDR3 DNA sequence: TGTGCCAGCAGTTCCCCTAGGTTGGGCCCGGGGGAGCTGTTTTTT. Amino acid sequence: CASSSPRLGPGELFF.

V is TRBV7-9 and J is TRBJ1-4; D gene unclear. Between the trimmed V and J ends, which lost 3 bases and 6 bases, there was a span of 14 bases. Germline CDR1 and CDR2: SEHNR and FQNEAQ (reference sequence). CDR3 length: 15 residues. The CDR3 protein is CASSFYRVRDEKLFF. In DNA form, the CDR3 reads TGTGCCAGCAGCTTTTATCGGGTCCGCGATGAAAAACTGTTTTTT.

This sequence joins TRBV19 and TRBJ1-2; 7 bases agree with TRBD1. Trimming at V came to 4 bases and at J to 5 bases, leaving 4 bases not matched to a gene. Germline V gene lookup returns CDR1 LNHDA and CDR2 SQIVND (reference sequence). This CDR3 has 13 amino acids. The chain's CDR3 is CASSTGRGYGYTF. DNA for the CDR3: TGTGCCAGTAGTACGGGCAGGGGGTATGGCTACACCTTC.

V gene TRBV4-3 combines with J gene TRBJ1-4; D might be TRBD1 (5 bases). V was clipped by 0 bases and J by 8 bases, with 13 bases between them. The germline gives CDR1 LGHNA, CDR2 YSLEER. The CDR3 sequence is 15 residues long. CDR3 DNA: TGCGCCAGCAGCCAAGATGAGGGGTACGGAGAAAAACTGTTTTTT. This sequence encodes CASSQDEGYGEKLFF.

CDR3 coding DNA: TGTGCCAGTAGCCCGACAGCAATGAACACTGAAGCTTTCTTT. Encoded protein: CASSPTAMNTEAFF. This sequence joins TRBV19 and TRBJ1-1; tentative D call: TRBD1 (5 bases). CDR1 LNHDA and CDR2 SQIVND come from the germline V gene (reference sequence). V was cut by 6 bases and J by 0 bases, with 11 bases left in between. The CDR3 is made up of 14 amino acids. Drawing the rest from reference TRBV19 and TRBJ1-1, the complete variable domain is DGGITQSPKYLFRKEGQNVTLSCEQNLNHDAMYWYRQDPGQGLRLIYYSQIVNDFQKGDIAEGYSVSREKKESFPLTVTSAQKNPTAFYLCASSPTAMNTEAFFGQGTRLTVV.

This chain connects TRBV11-2 to TRBJ2-1; 7 nucleotides align to TRBD2. From germline, CDR1 is SGHAT and CDR2 FQNNGV. V lost 7 bases, J lost 7 bases, and 10 bases stayed unmatched. The CDR3 sequence is 14 residues long. CDR3 nucleotides: TGTGCCAGCAAACGTTGGCGGGAGCGAAATGAGCAGTTCTTC. It encodes CASKRWRERNEQFF.

The V call is TRBV19, the J call TRBJ1-1; maybe TRBD1 (6 bases). From germline, CDR1 is LNHDA and CDR2 SQIVND (reference sequence). The CDR3 has 14 residues. The V end lost 4 bases, the J end lost 7 bases, and 16 bases lay between the germline ends. As DNA, the CDR3 is TGTGCCAGTAGTAGGGCTCAGGGGAGGTATGAAGCTTTCTTT. Protein sequence: CASSRAQGRYEAFF. The complete variable domain, with remaining parts taken from reference TRBV19 and TRBJ1-1, reads DGGITQSPKYLFRKEGQNVTLSCEQNLNHDAMYWYRQDPGQGLRLIYYSQIVNDFQKGDIAEGYSVSREKKESFPLTVTSAQKNPTAFYLCASSRAQGRYEAFFGQGTRLTVV.

Sample share makes this clone medium-sized. The rearrangement links TRBV4-1 to TRBJ1-2; a possible D gene is TRBD1 (5 bases). The germline CDR1 and CDR2 sequences are MGHRA and YSYEKL. Trimming removed 0 bases from V and 6 bases from J, with 14 bases in between. There are 15 residues in the CDR3. CDR3 in amino acids: CASSQEEGRVNGYTF. As DNA, the CDR3 is TGCGCCAGCAGCCAAGAGGAGGGACGAGTTAATGGCTACACCTTC.

This clone was observed once. The rearrangement uses TRBV30 and TRBJ2-1; a weak D match, TRBD2 (6 bases). The germline CDR1 and CDR2 sequences are GTSNPN and SVGIG (reference sequence). The CDR3 totals 14 residues. Trimming stripped 2 bases from V and 4 bases from J, with 12 bases between. This chain's CDR3 is CAWSWGDGYNEQFF. As DNA, the CDR3 is TGTGCCTGGAGTTGGGGGGACGGTTACAATGAGCAGTTCTTC.

V usage is TRBV6-1 and J usage is TRBJ2-7; D might be TRBD1 (5 bases). Trimming cost V 8 bases and J 7 bases, with 24 bases left between them. The germline gives CDR1 MNHNS, CDR2 SASEGT. CDR3 length equals 15 residues. The CDR3 loop reads CASQRSAGSIWEQYF. CDR3 nucleotide sequence: TGTGCCAGCCAACGGTCGGCAGGGTCGATCTGGGAGCAGTACTTC.

This chain joins TRBV7-2 and TRBJ1-6; D not certain. The CDR3 is 17 residues long. Trimming pared 5 bases from V and 1 base from J, leaving 15 bases between. The germline CDR1 and CDR2 sequences are SGHTA and FQGNSA. Here the CDR3 DNA reads TGTGCCAGCAGCCTGACATTTTTTAGGTCCTATAATTCACCCCTCCACTTT. It encodes CASSLTFFRSYNSPLHF.

This clone was seen once. V gene TRBV18 combines with J gene TRBJ2-5; D unclear. V was cut by 2 bases and J by 5 bases, with 3 bases left in between. The CDR3 sequence is 11 residues long. Germline CDR1 reads KGHSH; CDR2 reads LQKENI. In DNA, the CDR3 is TGTGCCAGCTCACCATTTGAGACCCAGTACTTC. Translating it yields CASSPFETQYF.

The gene calls are TRBV4-3 and TRBJ2-7; 8 nucleotides align to TRBD2. Germline-derived CDR1 and CDR2 are LGHNA and YSLEER. This CDR3 has 16 residues. V shed 7 bases and J 4 bases; nucleotides not matched to a gene: 15. CDR3 loop: CASILPWERELYEQYF. The CDR3 DNA is TGCGCCAGCATCCTTCCGTGGGAGCGGGAGTTGTACGAGCAGTACTTC.